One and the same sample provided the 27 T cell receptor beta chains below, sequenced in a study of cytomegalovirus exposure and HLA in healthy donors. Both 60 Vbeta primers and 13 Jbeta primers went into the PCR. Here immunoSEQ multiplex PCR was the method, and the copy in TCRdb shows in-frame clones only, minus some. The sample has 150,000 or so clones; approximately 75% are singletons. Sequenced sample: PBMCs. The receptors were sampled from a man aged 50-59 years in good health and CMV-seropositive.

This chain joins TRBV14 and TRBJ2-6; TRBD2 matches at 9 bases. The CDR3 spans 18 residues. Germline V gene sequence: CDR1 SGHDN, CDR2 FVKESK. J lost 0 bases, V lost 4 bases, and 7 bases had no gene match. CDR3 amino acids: CASSPLLAGPSGANVLTF. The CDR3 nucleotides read TGTGCCAGCAGCCCCCTCCTAGCGGGGCCCTCTGGGGCCAACGTCCTGACTTTC. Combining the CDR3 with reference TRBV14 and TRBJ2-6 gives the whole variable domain EAGVTQFPSHSVIEKGQTVTLRCDPISGHDNLYWYRRVMGKEIKFLLHFVKESKQDESGMPNNRFLAERTGGTYSTLKVQPAELEDSGVYFCASSPLLAGPSGANVLTFGAGSRLTVL.

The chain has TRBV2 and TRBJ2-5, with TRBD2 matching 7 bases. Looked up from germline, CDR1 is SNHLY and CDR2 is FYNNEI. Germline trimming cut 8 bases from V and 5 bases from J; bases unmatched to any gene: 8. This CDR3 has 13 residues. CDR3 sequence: CASLADLRETQYF. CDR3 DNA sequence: TGTGCCAGCCTAGCGGACCTTAGGGAGACCCAGTACTTC. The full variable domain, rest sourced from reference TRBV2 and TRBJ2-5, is EPEVTQTPSHQVTQMGQEVILRCVPISNHLYFYWYRQILGQKVEFLVSFYNNEISEKSEIFDDQFSVERPDGSNFTLKIRSTKLEDSAMYFCASLADLRETQYFGPGTRLLVL.

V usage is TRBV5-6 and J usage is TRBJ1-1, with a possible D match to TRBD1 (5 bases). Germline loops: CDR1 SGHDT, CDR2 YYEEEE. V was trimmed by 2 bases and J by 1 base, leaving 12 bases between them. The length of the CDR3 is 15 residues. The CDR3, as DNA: TGTGCCAGCAGCTTACCTGCAGGGTGGAACACTGAAGCTTTCTTT. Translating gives CASSLPAGWNTEAFF.

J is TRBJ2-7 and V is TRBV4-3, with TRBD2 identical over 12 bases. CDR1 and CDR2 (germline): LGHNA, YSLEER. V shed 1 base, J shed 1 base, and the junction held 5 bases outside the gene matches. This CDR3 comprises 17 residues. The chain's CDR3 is CASSQGLAGAPSYEQYF. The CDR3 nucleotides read TGCGCCAGCAGCCAAGGACTAGCGGGGGCCCCATCCTACGAGCAGTACTTC.

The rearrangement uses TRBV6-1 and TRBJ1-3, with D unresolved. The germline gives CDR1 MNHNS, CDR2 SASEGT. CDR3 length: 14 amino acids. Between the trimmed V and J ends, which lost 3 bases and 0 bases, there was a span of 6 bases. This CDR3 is CASSDRLSGNTIYF. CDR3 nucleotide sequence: TGTGCCAGCAGTGACAGGCTCTCTGGAAACACCATATATTTT.

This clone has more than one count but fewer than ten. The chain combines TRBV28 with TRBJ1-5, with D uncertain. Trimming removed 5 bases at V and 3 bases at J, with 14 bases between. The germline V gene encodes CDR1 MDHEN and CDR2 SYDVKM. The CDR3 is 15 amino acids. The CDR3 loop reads CASSPPPGINQPQHF. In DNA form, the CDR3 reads TGTGCCAGCAGTCCCCCGCCGGGGATCAATCAGCCCCAGCATTTT.

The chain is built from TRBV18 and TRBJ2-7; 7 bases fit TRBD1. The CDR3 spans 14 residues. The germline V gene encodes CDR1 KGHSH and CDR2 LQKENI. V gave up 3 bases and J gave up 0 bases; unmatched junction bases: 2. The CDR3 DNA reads TGTGCCAGCTCACCCCGGGACAGCTCCTACGAGCAGTACTTC. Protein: CASSPRDSSYEQYF.

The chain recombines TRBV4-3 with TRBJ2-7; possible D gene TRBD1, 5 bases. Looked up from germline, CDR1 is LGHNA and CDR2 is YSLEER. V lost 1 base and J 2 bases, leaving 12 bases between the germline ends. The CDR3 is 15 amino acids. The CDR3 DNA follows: TGCGCCAGCAGCCAAGCGTCAGGGTCGCCCTACGAGCAGTACTTC. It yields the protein CASSQASGSPYEQYF.

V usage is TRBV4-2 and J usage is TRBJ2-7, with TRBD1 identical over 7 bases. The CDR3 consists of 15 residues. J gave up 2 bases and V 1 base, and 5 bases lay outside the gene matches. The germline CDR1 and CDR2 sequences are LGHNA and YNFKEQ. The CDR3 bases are TGTGCCAGCAGCCAAGTCGGGACAGCCCCCTACGAGCAGTACTTC. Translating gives CASSQVGTAPYEQYF.

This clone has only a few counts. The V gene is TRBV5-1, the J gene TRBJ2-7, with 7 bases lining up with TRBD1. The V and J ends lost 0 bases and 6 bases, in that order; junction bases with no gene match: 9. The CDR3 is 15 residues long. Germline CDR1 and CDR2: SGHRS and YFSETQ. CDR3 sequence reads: CASSLVQGSGIEQYF. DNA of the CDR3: TGCGCCAGCAGCTTGGTACAGGGGTCTGGGATCGAGCAGTACTTC.

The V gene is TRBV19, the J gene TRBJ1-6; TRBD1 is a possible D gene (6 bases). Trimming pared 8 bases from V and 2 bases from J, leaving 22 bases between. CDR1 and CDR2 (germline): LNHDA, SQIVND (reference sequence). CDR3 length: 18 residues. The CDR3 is CASGRDTHRATYNSPLHF. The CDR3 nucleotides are TGTGCCAGTGGTCGGGACACCCACCGAGCCACCTATAATTCACCCCTCCACTTT.

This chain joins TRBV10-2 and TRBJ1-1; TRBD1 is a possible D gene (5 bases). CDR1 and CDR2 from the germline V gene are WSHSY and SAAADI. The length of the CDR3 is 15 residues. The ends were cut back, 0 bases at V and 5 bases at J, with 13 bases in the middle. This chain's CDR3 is CASSESQGVRTEAFF. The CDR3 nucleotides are TGCGCCAGCAGTGAGTCCCAGGGTGTCAGGACTGAAGCTTTCTTT.

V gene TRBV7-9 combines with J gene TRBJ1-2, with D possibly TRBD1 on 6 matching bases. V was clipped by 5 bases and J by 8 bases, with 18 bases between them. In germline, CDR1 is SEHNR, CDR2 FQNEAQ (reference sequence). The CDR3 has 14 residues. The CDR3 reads CASSAGQTPHGYTF. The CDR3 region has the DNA TGTGCCAGCAGCGCCGGACAGACCCCTCACGGCTACACCTTC. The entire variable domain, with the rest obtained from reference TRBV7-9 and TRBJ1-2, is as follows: DTGVSQNPRHKITKRGQNVTFRCDPISEHNRLYWYRQTLGQGPEFLTYFQNEAQLEKSRLLSDRFSAERPKGSFSTLEIQRTEQGDSAMYLCASSAGQTPHGYTFGSGTRLTVV.

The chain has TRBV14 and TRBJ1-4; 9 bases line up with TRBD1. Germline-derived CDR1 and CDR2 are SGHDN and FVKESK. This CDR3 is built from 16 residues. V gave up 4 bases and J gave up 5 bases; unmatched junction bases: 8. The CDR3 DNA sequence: TGTGCCAGCAGCCCCCTTCCGGGACAGGGAAATGAAAAACTGTTTTTT. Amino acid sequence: CASSPLPGQGNEKLFF. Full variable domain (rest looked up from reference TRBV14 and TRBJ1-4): EAGVTQFPSHSVIEKGQTVTLRCDPISGHDNLYWYRRVMGKEIKFLLHFVKESKQDESGMPNNRFLAERTGGTYSTLKVQPAELEDSGVYFCASSPLPGQGNEKLFFGSGTQLSVL.

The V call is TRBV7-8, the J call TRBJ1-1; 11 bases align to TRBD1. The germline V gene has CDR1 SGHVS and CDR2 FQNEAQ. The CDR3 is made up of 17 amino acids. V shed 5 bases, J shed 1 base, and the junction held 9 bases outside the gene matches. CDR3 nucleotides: TGTGCCAGCAGCCCGGGGGGGACAGGGGGGAGGAACACTGAAGCTTTCTTT. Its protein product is CASSPGGTGGRNTEAFF.

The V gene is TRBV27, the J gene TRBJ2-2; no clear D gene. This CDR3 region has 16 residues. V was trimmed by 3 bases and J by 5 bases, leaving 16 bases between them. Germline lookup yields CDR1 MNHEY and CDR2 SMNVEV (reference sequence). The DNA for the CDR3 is TGTGCCAGCAGTTTTGCTCGACAAGGATATACCGGGGAGCTGTTTTTT. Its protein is CASSFARQGYTGELFF.

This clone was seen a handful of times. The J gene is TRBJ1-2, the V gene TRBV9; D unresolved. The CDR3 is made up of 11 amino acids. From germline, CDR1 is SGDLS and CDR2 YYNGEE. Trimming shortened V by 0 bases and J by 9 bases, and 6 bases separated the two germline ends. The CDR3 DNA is TGTGCCAGCAGCGTAGCACATAGCTACACCTTC. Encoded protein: CASSVAHSYTF.

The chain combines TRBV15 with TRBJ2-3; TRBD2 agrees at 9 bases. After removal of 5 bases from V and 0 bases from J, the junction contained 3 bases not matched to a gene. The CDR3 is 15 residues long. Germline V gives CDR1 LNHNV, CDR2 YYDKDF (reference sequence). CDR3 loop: CATSPGLASTDTQYF. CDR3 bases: TGTGCCACCAGCCCGGGACTAGCTAGCACAGATACGCAGTATTTT.

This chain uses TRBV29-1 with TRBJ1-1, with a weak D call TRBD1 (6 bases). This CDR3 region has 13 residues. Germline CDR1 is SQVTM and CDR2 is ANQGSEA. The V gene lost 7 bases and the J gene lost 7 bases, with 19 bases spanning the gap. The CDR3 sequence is CSARGAGPVEAFF. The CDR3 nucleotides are TGCAGCGCCCGGGGGGCAGGACCCGTTGAAGCTTTCTTT.

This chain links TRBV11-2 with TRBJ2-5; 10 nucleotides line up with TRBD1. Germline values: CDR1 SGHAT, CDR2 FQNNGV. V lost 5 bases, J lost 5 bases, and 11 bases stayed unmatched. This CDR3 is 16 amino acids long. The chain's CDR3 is CASSPSGQGKRETQYF. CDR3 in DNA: TGTGCCAGCAGCCCATCGGGACAGGGGAAGCGGGAGACCCAGTACTTC.

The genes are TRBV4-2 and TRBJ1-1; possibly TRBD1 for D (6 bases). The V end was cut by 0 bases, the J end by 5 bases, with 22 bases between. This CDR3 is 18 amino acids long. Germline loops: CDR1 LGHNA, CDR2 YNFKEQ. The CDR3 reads CASSQEWPSGTYGTEAFF. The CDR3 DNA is TGTGCCAGCAGCCAAGAATGGCCTAGTGGGACATATGGTACTGAAGCTTTCTTT.

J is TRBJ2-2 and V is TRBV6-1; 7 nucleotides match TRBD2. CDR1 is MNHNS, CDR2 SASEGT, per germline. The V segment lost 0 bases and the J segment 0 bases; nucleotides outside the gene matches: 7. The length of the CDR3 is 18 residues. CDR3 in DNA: TGTGCCAGCAGTGAAGCGAATGGGGCGGGGGCGAACACCGGGGAGCTGTTTTTT. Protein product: CASSEANGAGANTGELFF.

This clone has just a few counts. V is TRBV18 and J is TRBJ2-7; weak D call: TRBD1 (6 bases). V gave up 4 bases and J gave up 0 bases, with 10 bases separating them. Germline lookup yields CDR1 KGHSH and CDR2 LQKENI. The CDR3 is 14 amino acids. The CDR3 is CASSRDRLSYEQYF. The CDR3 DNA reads TGTGCCAGCTCACGAGACAGGCTCTCCTACGAGCAGTACTTC.

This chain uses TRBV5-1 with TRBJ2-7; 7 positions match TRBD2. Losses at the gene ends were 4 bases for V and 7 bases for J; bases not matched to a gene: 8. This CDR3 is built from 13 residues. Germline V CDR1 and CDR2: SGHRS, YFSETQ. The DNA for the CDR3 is TGCGCCAGCAGCCGCGCGGGGGTCAGGGAGCAGTACTTC. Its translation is CASSRAGVREQYF.

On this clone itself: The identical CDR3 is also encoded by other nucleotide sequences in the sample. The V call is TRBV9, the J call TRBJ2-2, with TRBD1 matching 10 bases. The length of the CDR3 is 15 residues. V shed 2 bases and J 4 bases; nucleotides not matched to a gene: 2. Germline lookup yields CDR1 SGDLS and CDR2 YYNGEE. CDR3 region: CASSVGQGGTGELFF. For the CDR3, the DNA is TGTGCCAGCAGCGTCGGACAGGGGGGCACCGGGGAGCTGTTTTTT.

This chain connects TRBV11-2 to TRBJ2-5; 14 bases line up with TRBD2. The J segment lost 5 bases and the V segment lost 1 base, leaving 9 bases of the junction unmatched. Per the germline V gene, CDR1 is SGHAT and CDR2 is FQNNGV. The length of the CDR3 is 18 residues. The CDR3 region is CASSLVLGTSGGRETQYF. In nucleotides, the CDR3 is TGTGCCAGCAGCTTAGTATTGGGGACTAGCGGGGGCCGGGAGACCCAGTACTTC.

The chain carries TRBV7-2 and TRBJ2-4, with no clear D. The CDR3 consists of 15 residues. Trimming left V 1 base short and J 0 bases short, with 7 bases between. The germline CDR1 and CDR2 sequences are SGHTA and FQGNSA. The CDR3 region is CASSLDMIAKNIQYF. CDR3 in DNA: TGTGCCAGCAGCTTAGACATGATAGCCAAAAACATTCAGTACTTC.